The 26 T cell receptor beta chains listed next were all sequenced from one sample in a study of beta chain features in type 1 diabetes. Expressed TCRB transcripts got sequenced, as all isolated RNA was reverse transcribed. This table comes from immunoSEQ multiplex PCR, and its TCRdb copy is limited to in-frame clones, with some not included. The sample has approximately 40,000 clones, 50% seen once. Sample: stem cell memory CD4+ T cells from blood. Every receptor here comes from a woman in her thirties in good health.

The sample holds one count of this clone. This rearrangement joins TRBV7-9 to TRBJ2-5; 7 bases align to TRBD2. The length of the CDR3 is 19 residues. The V gene end was trimmed by 1 base and the J gene end by 2 bases; junction bases not matched to a gene: 16. Per germline, CDR1 SEHNR and CDR2 FQNEAQ (reference sequence). The CDR3, as DNA: TGTGCCAGCAGCTTAGTTTCGTTCAGGGCGGGAGTTGGGCAAGAGACCCAGTACTTC. It specifies CASSLVSFRAGVGQETQYF.

There are a few counts of this clone. This chain uses TRBV7-2 with TRBJ2-3; 7 bases map to TRBD1. Germline CDR1 is SGHTA and CDR2 is FQGNSA. Trimming at V came to 3 bases and at J to 0 bases, leaving 6 bases not matched to a gene. The CDR3 has 16 residues. This chain's CDR3 is CASSFRGSASTDTQYF. The DNA of the CDR3 is TGTGCCAGCAGCTTCAGGGGGTCCGCTAGCACAGATACGCAGTATTTT.

CDR3 amino acids: CASTDRAYGEKLFF. The DNA of the CDR3 is TGTGCCAGTACCGACAGGGCCTACGGGGAAAAACTGTTTTTT. This rearrangement joins TRBV19 to TRBJ1-4; TRBD1 matches 7 bases. Germline V gene sequence: CDR1 LNHDA, CDR2 SQIVND (reference sequence). With V trimmed by 7 bases and J by 8 bases, 10 bases remained unmatched. This CDR3 spans 14 amino acids.

J is TRBJ2-7 and V is TRBV28, with 9 positions matching TRBD2. Germline V CDR1 and CDR2: MDHEN, SYDVKM. The CDR3 loop spans 15 amino acids. The junction had 6 bases not matched to a gene; V was cut back by 6 bases and J by 0 bases. This chain's CDR3 is CASRIAGDSSYEQYF. CDR3 DNA: TGTGCCAGCAGAATAGCGGGGGATAGCTCCTACGAGCAGTACTTC. Combining the CDR3 with reference TRBV28 and TRBJ2-7 gives the whole variable domain DVKVTQSSRYLVKRTGEKVFLECVQDMDHENMFWYRQDPGLGLRLIYFSYDVKMKEKGDIPEGYSVSREKKERFSLILESASTNQTSMYLCASRIAGDSSYEQYFGPGTRLTVT.

The rearrangement links TRBV11-1 to TRBJ2-6, with D hard to call. CDR3 length equals 18 residues. V was clipped by 1 base and J by 0 bases, with 13 bases between them. Germline CDR1 SGHAT, CDR2 FQDESV (reference sequence). DNA for the CDR3: TGTGCCAGCAGCTTAGATCCCAGGATGACCTCTGGGGCCAACGTCCTGACTTTC. Translation gives CASSLDPRMTSGANVLTF.

This clone occurred a few times. J is TRBJ2-7 and V is TRBV28, with 9 bases matching TRBD2. V trimming: 1 base; J trimming: 3 bases; junction bases outside the gene matches: 13. The CDR3 is made up of 18 amino acids. Germline loops: CDR1 MDHEN, CDR2 SYDVKM. CDR3 sequence: CASSLSYRGLREGYEQYF. The CDR3 coding sequence is TGTGCCAGCAGTTTATCGTACCGGGGTTTGCGGGAGGGCTACGAGCAGTACTTC.

This chain joins TRBV7-2 and TRBJ2-1, with 9 positions matching TRBD2. The V and J ends lost 1 base and 2 bases, in that order; junction bases with no gene match: 0. In germline, CDR1 is SGHTA, CDR2 FQGNSA. The CDR3 spans 15 residues. The CDR3 region is CASSLGGRAYNEQFF. In nucleotides, the CDR3 is TGTGCCAGCAGCTTAGGCGGGAGGGCCTACAATGAGCAGTTCTTC.

CDR3 bases: TGTGCCAGCAGTGGGACAGTTTCCTACGAGCAGTACTTC. Translated: CASSGTVSYEQYF. This chain links TRBV25-1 with TRBJ2-7; D perhaps matches TRBD1 (6 bases). The length of the CDR3 is 13 residues. Trimming removed 4 bases at V and 1 base at J, with 8 bases between. Germline lookup yields CDR1 MGHDK and CDR2 SYGVNS.

The sample holds one count of this clone. The chain carries TRBV5-3 and TRBJ2-3; 11 nucleotides line up with TRBD2. TRBV5-3 is placed among ORFs of uncertain function. The CDR3 is 16 amino acids. The V gene end was trimmed by 4 bases and the J gene end by 6 bases; junction bases not matched to a gene: 10. The CDR3 loop reads CARSGISGRAYDTQYF. The CDR3 region has the DNA TGTGCCAGAAGCGGAATTAGCGGGAGGGCCTATGATACGCAGTATTTT.

The J gene is TRBJ2-3, the V gene TRBV13, with unresolved D. The ends were cut back, 5 bases at V and 4 bases at J, with 13 bases in the middle. CDR1 PRHDT and CDR2 FYEKMQ come from the germline V gene (reference sequence). The length of the CDR3 is 14 residues. The DNA for the CDR3 is TGTGCCAGCAGCCCGAGGCCCGAGGCAGATACGCAGTATTTT. Translation: CASSPRPEADTQYF. Together with reference TRBV13 and TRBJ2-3, the CDR3 gives the full variable domain: AAGVIQSPRHLIKEKRETATLKCYPIPRHDTVYWYQQGPGQDPQFLISFYEKMQSDKGSIPDRFSAQQFSDYHSELNMSSLELGDSALYFCASSPRPEADTQYFGPGTRLTVL.

The chain combines TRBV4-2 with TRBJ2-5; 10 nucleotides agree with TRBD1. This CDR3 is 17 amino acids long. Germline V gene data show CDR1 as LGHNA and CDR2 as YNFKEQ. Trimming took 1 base from V and 1 from J; bases not matched to a gene: 6. CDR3 nucleotide sequence: TGTGCCAGCAGCCAAGGGCTGGGACAGGGGATCCAAGAGACCCAGTACTTC. It translates to CASSQGLGQGIQETQYF.

This chain uses TRBV25-1 with TRBJ2-2; 10 nucleotides align to TRBD2. V trimming: 5 bases; J trimming: 5 bases; junction bases outside the gene matches: 14. Germline V CDR1 and CDR2: MGHDK, SYGVNS. CDR3 length: 18 residues. The CDR3 here is CASSRTSGARGGTGELFF. The CDR3 nucleotides are TGTGCCAGCAGTCGGACTAGCGGAGCCAGAGGGGGGACCGGGGAGCTGTTTTTT.

This sequence joins TRBV25-1 and TRBJ2-1, with 7 bases lining up with TRBD1. Per the germline V gene, CDR1 is MGHDK and CDR2 is SYGVNS. V lost 4 bases, J lost 3 bases, and 3 bases stayed unmatched. This CDR3 region has 14 residues. The CDR3 region has the DNA TGTGCCAGCAGTGGACAGGGATACTACAATGAGCAGTTCTTC. It translates to CASSGQGYYNEQFF. Together with reference TRBV25-1 and TRBJ2-1, the CDR3 gives the full variable domain: EADIYQTPRYLVIGTGKKITLECSQTMGHDKMYWYQQDPGMELHLIHYSYGVNSTEKGDLSSESTVSRIRTEHFPLTLESARPSHTSQYLCASSGQGYYNEQFFGPGTRLTVL.

The chain recombines TRBV19 with TRBJ2-2; D remains ambiguous. Germline V gene lookup returns CDR1 LNHDA and CDR2 SQIVND (reference sequence). CDR3 size: 13 residues. Trimming stripped 1 base from V and 6 bases from J, with 6 bases between. The DNA for the CDR3 is TGTGCCAGTAGTATAGGGGCGTCCGGGGAGCTGTTTTTT. Its translation is CASSIGASGELFF.

This sequence joins TRBV5-6 and TRBJ2-7; unclear D gene. In germline, CDR1 is SGHDT, CDR2 YYEEEE. The ends were cut back, 1 base at V and 2 bases at J, with 10 bases in the middle. CDR3 length equals 14 residues. The CDR3 sequence is CASSLSNGAYEQYF. The CDR3 nucleotides read TGTGCCAGCAGCTTGTCTAACGGAGCCTACGAGCAGTACTTC.

The chain is built from TRBV30 and TRBJ1-1, with 7 bases fitting TRBD1. The CDR3 extends over 14 amino acids. Trimming took 2 bases from V and 6 from J; bases not matched to a gene: 9. CDR1 is GTSNPN, CDR2 SVGIG, per germline (reference sequence). The CDR3 protein is CAWSTQTGISEAFF. CDR3 coding DNA: TGTGCCTGGAGTACACAGACAGGGATTTCTGAAGCTTTCTTT.

This clone was seen a handful of times. Here the CDR3 reads CASSSGQSPWYGYTF. The CDR3 nucleotides are TGTGCCAGCAGTTCGGGACAGAGTCCTTGGTATGGCTACACCTTC. This chain joins TRBV28 and TRBJ1-2; 7 bases map to TRBD1. Trimming removed 4 bases from V and 5 bases from J; junction bases left unmatched: 10. Per germline, CDR1 MDHEN and CDR2 SYDVKM. The CDR3 runs to 15 residues.

This clone was counted only a few times. The V and J genes are TRBV7-2 and TRBJ2-2, with 7 bases aligning to TRBD2. CDR1 and CDR2 (germline): SGHTA, FQGNSA. V lost 8 bases to trimming and J lost 7 bases; unmatched junction nucleotides: 13. This CDR3 has 15 amino acids. The CDR3 spells CASRTQRGRGGELFF. The CDR3 DNA reads as TGTGCCAGCCGCACCCAGCGGGGCCGGGGCGGGGAGCTGTTTTTT.

This clone was recorded only once. V gene TRBV7-9 combines with J gene TRBJ2-1; TRBD1 matches 9 bases. CDR1 and CDR2 from the germline V gene are SEHNR and FQNEAQ (reference sequence). CDR3 size: 14 residues. V lost 4 bases to trimming and J lost 8 bases; unmatched junction nucleotides: 6. CDR3 residues: CASSSRTGAYEQFF. The CDR3 DNA reads TGTGCCAGCAGCTCCCGGACAGGGGCCTATGAGCAGTTCTTC.

This clone was counted only a few times. The rearrangement joins TRBV30 to TRBJ1-1; 8 nucleotides match TRBD1. The germline V gene has CDR1 GTSNPN and CDR2 SVGIG (reference sequence). This CDR3 contains 14 residues. V was pared by 3 bases and J by 5 bases, with 8 bases of the junction left unmatched. CDR3 sequence reads: CAWSPQGAGTEAFF. CDR3 in DNA: TGTGCCTGGAGCCCCCAGGGGGCAGGGACTGAAGCTTTCTTT.

The chain carries TRBV10-3 and TRBJ2-7; TRBD2 matches at 8 bases. The germline CDR1 and CDR2 sequences are ENHRY and SYGVKD. V dropped 2 bases and J dropped 4; count of bases not matched to a gene: 7. The CDR3 length is 15 residues. The CDR3, as DNA: TGTGCCATCAGTGAGATCACGGGAGGGCTATACGAGCAGTACTTC. Encoded protein: CAISEITGGLYEQYF.

In DNA, the CDR3 is TGTGCCAGCAGTGAACAGTTAAACACCGGGGAGCTGTTTTTT. Residues: CASSEQLNTGELFF. This sequence joins TRBV2 and TRBJ2-2; D remains ambiguous. This CDR3 has 14 residues. V shed 2 bases and J shed 2 bases, with 6 bases lying between them. Germline V CDR1 and CDR2: SNHLY, FYNNEI.

The chain joins TRBV7-2 to TRBJ2-7; TRBD2 is a possible D gene (5 bases). CDR1 SGHTA and CDR2 FQGNSA come from the germline V gene. The V and J ends lost 5 bases and 0 bases respectively, with 8 bases between them. The length of the CDR3 is 13 residues. For the CDR3, the DNA is TGTGCCAGCAGCGGACTCCGCTCCTACGAGCAGTACTTC. Translating it yields CASSGLRSYEQYF.

Here the CDR3 reads CASSQDHRETPPGELFF. Written as DNA, the CDR3 is TGTGCCAGCAGCCAAGATCACCGGGAGACCCCCCCCGGGGAGCTGTTTTTT. The V call is TRBV4-2, the J call TRBJ2-2, with D perhaps TRBD2 (6 bases). Looked up from germline, CDR1 is LGHNA and CDR2 is YNFKEQ. CDR3 length: 17 residues. The V end was cut by 0 bases, the J end by 6 bases, with 17 bases between.

This clone has a handful of counts. The J gene is TRBJ2-7, the V gene TRBV6-5, with D maybe TRBD1 (6 bases). The CDR3 is 16 residues long. V dropped 0 bases and J dropped 2 bases, with 14 bases sitting between them. Germline values: CDR1 MNHEY, CDR2 SVGAGI. CDR3 loop: CASSYSNTGRAYEQYF. The CDR3 DNA sequence: TGTGCCAGCAGTTACTCAAATACAGGGCGTGCCTACGAGCAGTACTTC.

V is TRBV5-6 and J is TRBJ2-1; a possible D gene is TRBD2 (5 bases). CDR1 is SGHDT, CDR2 YYEEEE, per germline. V was pared by 4 bases and J by 2 bases, with 22 bases between. The CDR3 is 18 amino acids. The CDR3 here is CASSPFPGLVPTYNEQFF. CDR3 coding DNA: TGTGCCAGCAGCCCGTTCCCGGGGTTAGTACCCACCTACAATGAGCAGTTCTTC.